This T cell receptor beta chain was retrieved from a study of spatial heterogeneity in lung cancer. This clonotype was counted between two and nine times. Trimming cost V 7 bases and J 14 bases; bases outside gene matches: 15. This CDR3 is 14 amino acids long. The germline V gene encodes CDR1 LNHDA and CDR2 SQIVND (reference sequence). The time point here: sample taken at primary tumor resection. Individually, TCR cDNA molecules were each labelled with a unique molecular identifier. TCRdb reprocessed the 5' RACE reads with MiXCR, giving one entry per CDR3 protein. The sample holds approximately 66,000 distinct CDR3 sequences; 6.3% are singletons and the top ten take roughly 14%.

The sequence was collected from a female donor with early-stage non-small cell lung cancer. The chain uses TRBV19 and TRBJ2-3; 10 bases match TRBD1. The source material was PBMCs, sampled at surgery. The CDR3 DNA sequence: TGTGCCAGTACTCCGGGACAGGGGCCTACCGAACGGTATTTT. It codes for CASTPGQGPTERYF.